What follows is one T cell receptor (beta chain) and its context. Its target is unknown. The data derive from a study of OX40 agonist ivuxolimab in advanced cancers. At the level of the study: Clinicians treated patients with ivuxolimab, an agonistic anti-OX40 (CD134) antibody. Study-wide points: More expanded clones were seen, on average, in CD8+ T cells than in CD4+. Within 6 weeks, CD4+ and CD8+ blood T cells expanded clonally at 0.1 to 3.0 mg/kg.

Profiling relied on immunoSEQ multiplex PCR, and the TCRdb table lists in-frame clones only, not all of them. The table shows under 35,000 clones, with around 92% occurring only once. V was cut by 4 bases and J by 0 bases, with 9 bases left in between. Germline V gene sequence: CDR1 LNHDA, CDR2 SQIVND (reference sequence). This CDR3 is 15 amino acids long. The sequence derives from an adult with an advanced solid tumor such as melanoma, head and neck, liver or kidney cancer. This specimen consisted of CD4+ or CD8+ T cells sorted from blood, obtained in a trial of the OX40 agonist ivuxolimab. The chain recombines TRBV19 with TRBJ2-2; TRBD1 might be the D (5 bases). CDR3 coding DNA: TGTGCCAGTAGTACACACAGGACGAACACCGGGGAGCTGTTTTTT. Its protein is CASSTHRTNTGELFF.